This T cell receptor (beta chain) was observed in a study of shared clonotypes between healthy human individuals. The CDR3 has 17 amino acids. In the authors' workflow: ImmunoSEQ output held junction-only sequences without quality scores, so filtering differed. Generated by immunoSEQ multiplex PCR, the TCRdb table keeps only in-frame clones and is missing some. That table gives V, J and clone size, and the DNA gave D and trimming. The sample yields 550,000 to 700,000 clones, about 80% seen once. Sequenced material: memory CD4+ T cells sorted from blood. Subset described: CD45RA-negative fraction. V is TRBV21-1 and J is TRBJ2-7; the table's D call TRBD2 went unverified against the DNA. TRBV21-1 is marked as a pseudogene. The source of this sequence is a woman in her 30s in good health. CDR3 amino acids: CASSKALPSGDPYEQYF. CDR3 bases: TGTGCCAGCAGCAAAGCCTTGCCTAGCGGGGATCCCTACGAGCAGTACTTC.